This passage covers 13 T cell receptor beta chains from one sample sequenced in a study of resident and recirculating memory T cells in vitiligo. The assay was immunoSEQ multiplex PCR, and TCRdb's table has in-frame clones only and misses some. The sample shows roughly 40,000 clones, 85% to 95% of them seen only once. Sequencing used blood. These receptor sequences come from a male donor with vitiligo.

The chain joins TRBV7-2 to TRBJ1-6; D gene unclear. Germline-derived CDR1 and CDR2 are SGHTA and FQGNSA. V gave up 5 bases and J gave up 0 bases, with 11 bases separating them. The CDR3 has 16 residues. The CDR3 DNA sequence: TGTGCCAGCAGCCCCCACGCGAGCTCCTATAATTCACCCCTCCACTTT. Residues: CASSPHASSYNSPLHF.

V and J are TRBV7-3 and TRBJ1-1; 7 positions match TRBD1. The ends lost 5 bases at V and 0 bases at J; junction bases unmatched: 6. The germline V gene encodes CDR1 SGHTA and CDR2 FQGTGA. The CDR3 is made up of 15 amino acids. The CDR3 DNA reads TGTGCCAGCAGCCCAGAGACAGGGCTGAACACTGAAGCTTTCTTT. This codes for CASSPETGLNTEAFF.

This sequence joins TRBV6-6 and TRBJ2-5, with unresolved D. The CDR3 covers 11 residues. Between the trimmed V and J ends, which lost 5 bases and 3 bases, there was a span of 4 bases. Germline V gene sequence: CDR1 MNHNY, CDR2 SVGAGI (reference sequence). CDR3 bases: TGTGCCAGCAGTCCTAAAGAGACCCAGTACTTC. It yields the protein CASSPKETQYF.

The chain links TRBV5-6 to TRBJ2-1, with 7 bases that match TRBD2. This CDR3 is 13 amino acids long. With 2 bases clipped from V and 7 bases from J, the junction kept 3 bases outside the gene matches. CDR1 is SGHDT, CDR2 YYEEEE, per germline. This chain's CDR3 is CASSFGAGNEQFF. CDR3 in DNA: TGTGCCAGCAGCTTCGGAGCGGGGAATGAGCAGTTCTTC. The whole variable domain, remainder taken from reference TRBV5-6 and TRBJ2-1, is DAGVTQSPTHLIKTRGQQVTLRCSPKSGHDTVSWYQQALGQGPQFIFQYYEEEERQRGNFPDRFSGHQFPNYSSELNVNALLLGDSALYLCASSFGAGNEQFFGPGTRLTVL.

The genes are TRBV6-1 and TRBJ1-1, with D possibly TRBD1 on 5 matching bases. Germline CDR1 is MNHNS and CDR2 is SASEGT. V lost 6 bases, J lost 4 bases, and 15 bases lay in between. CDR3 length equals 14 residues. The CDR3: CASSVKGQGTEAFF. Here the CDR3 DNA reads TGTGCCAGCAGCGTAAAAGGCCAGGGCACTGAAGCTTTCTTT.

CDR3 protein: CASSPQGGNNYGYTF. The CDR3 bases are TGTGCCAGCTCACCCCAAGGGGGAAACAACTATGGCTACACCTTC. The V and J genes are TRBV18 and TRBJ1-2; the D gene is possibly TRBD1 (6 bases). This CDR3 spans 15 amino acids. With 3 bases removed from V and 2 bases from J, the gap between germline ends came to 13 bases. Germline V gives CDR1 KGHSH, CDR2 LQKENI.

The CDR3 DNA is TGTGCCAGCAGCACCTGGACAAGTAACTACCAAGAGACCCAGTACTTC. The encoded protein is CASSTWTSNYQETQYF. This chain joins TRBV7-2 and TRBJ2-5; perhaps TRBD1 as D (5 bases). This CDR3 spans 16 amino acids. Germline V lookup: CDR1 SGHTA, CDR2 FQGNSA. Trimming removed 5 bases at V and 0 bases at J, with 16 bases between.

V usage is TRBV18 and J usage is TRBJ2-4; maybe TRBD1 (5 bases). This CDR3 spans 15 amino acids. Trimming stripped 2 bases from V and 9 bases from J, with 17 bases between. The germline V gene has CDR1 KGHSH and CDR2 LQKENI. DNA for the CDR3: TGTGCCAGCTCACCAATAGGGGATCTCGGCGGCATTCAGTACTTC. It translates to CASSPIGDLGGIQYF.

This chain connects TRBV20-1 to TRBJ2-1; D ambiguous. Germline values: CDR1 DFQATT, CDR2 SNEGSKA (reference sequence). The CDR3 spans 11 residues. V shed 4 bases and J shed 7 bases, with 8 bases lying between them. CDR3 in DNA: TGCAGTGCTAAACCCCTAAATGAGCAGTTCTTC. Protein sequence: CSAKPLNEQFF.

V is TRBV27 and J is TRBJ2-7; TRBD1 agrees at 7 bases. This CDR3 has 14 residues. The germline gives CDR1 MNHEY, CDR2 SMNVEV (reference sequence). J was trimmed by 3 bases and V by 0 bases; bases with no gene match: 2. CDR3 sequence reads: CASSLSGQFYEQYF. The DNA of the CDR3 is TGTGCCAGCAGTTTATCGGGACAGTTCTACGAGCAGTACTTC.

The genes are TRBV6-5 and TRBJ2-1; 7 positions agree with TRBD1. J lost 7 bases, V lost 6 bases, and 9 bases had no gene match. CDR3 length: 14 amino acids. Germline assignment: CDR1 MNHEY and CDR2 SVGAGI. CDR3 bases: TGTGCCAGCAGCTCCGGGACAGAGGGAAATGAGCAGTTCTTC. Translated: CASSSGTEGNEQFF.

The gene calls are TRBV6-4 and TRBJ2-1; 10 nucleotides agree with TRBD2. CDR1 and CDR2 from the germline V gene are MRHNA and SNTAGT. This CDR3 is 15 amino acids long. The V gene end was trimmed by 2 bases and the J gene end by 6 bases; junction bases not matched to a gene: 4. For the CDR3, the DNA is TGTGCCAGCAGTGACCTAGCGGGGGCCGTCAATGAGCAGTTCTTC. Translated: CASSDLAGAVNEQFF.

The chain employs TRBV4-2 and TRBJ2-3; D not resolved. V lost 2 bases and J 0 bases, leaving 9 bases between the germline ends. The V gene's germline CDR1 is LGHNA and CDR2 YNFKEQ. The CDR3 has 15 amino acids. In DNA form, the CDR3 reads TGTGCCAGCAGCCAAATTAGTCCTAGCACAGATACGCAGTATTTT. It codes for CASSQISPSTDTQYF.